This TCR beta chain came from a study of T-cell memory formation after mild COVID-19. The overall study: Most TCR clusters belonged to a single donor.

This clonotype was counted a few times. TCRdb itself ran the 5' RACE reads through MiXCR, one entry per CDR3 protein. The sample has under 250,000 distinct CDR3 sequences; roughly a tenth are singletons. The CDR3 covers 15 residues. With V trimmed by 7 bases and J by 4 bases, 8 bases remained unmatched. This clonotype was sampled from a man younger than 35 who had mild COVID-19 (a few samples of this study predate the infection). Cell type and time point are not known. This sequence joins TRBV12-3 or TRBV12-4 and TRBJ2-2, with 8 bases aligning to TRBD2. The material sequenced was PBMCs or a T cell subset sorted from them (not recorded which). The CDR3, as DNA: TGTGCCAGCATTCCGGGGGGGAGAGCCACCGGGGAGCTGTTTTTT. Translation: CASIPGGRATGELFF.